This TCR beta chain was sequenced during a study of T-cell memory formation after mild COVID-19. Findings and limits, study-wide: Certain responding clones were present in pre-infection memory, suggesting participation of cross-reactive memory.

CDR3 length: 18 residues. Trimming shortened V by 0 bases and J by 1 base, and 17 bases separated the two germline ends. Germline CDR1 and CDR2: MNHNY and SVGAGI (reference sequence). This clonotype has more than one count but fewer than ten. Its antigen is not identified. Amplification by 5'RACE using constant-segment primers produced TCR alpha and TCR beta cDNA libraries that carried sample barcodes and UMIs. Each CDR3 protein gets one entry after TCRdb re-called the 5' RACE reads with MiXCR. The sample lists under 300,000 distinct CDR3 sequences; less than 20% were seen once. The clonotype comes from a man between 18 and 35 years old who had mild COVID-19 (a few samples of this study predate the infection). Cell type and time point are not known. The genes are TRBV6-6 and TRBJ2-3; D possibly corresponds to TRBD1 (8 bases). Sequences were obtained from PBMCs or a T cell subset sorted from them (not recorded which). CDR3 sequence: CASSYSQGGRGGTDTQYF. The CDR3 bases are TGTGCCAGCAGTTACTCACAGGGGGGACGGGGGGGCACAGATACGCAGTATTTT.